This T cell receptor beta chain was found in a study of shared clonotypes between healthy human individuals. Study-wide results and caveats: In the sorted subsets, rarefaction showed sequencing was incomplete despite large depth.

CDR3 size: 14 residues. From germline, CDR1 is SNHLY and CDR2 FYNNEI. With V trimmed by 5 bases and J by 5 bases, 4 bases remained unmatched. Worth noting for this clone: Its specificity is not known.

TCRdb's copy holds only in-frame clones and misses some; the assay was immunoSEQ multiplex PCR. The profile shows 2 million to 2.5 million clones, around 95% of them singletons. The chain combines TRBV2 with TRBJ2-1; TRBD2 matches at 9 bases. The sequence came from a man between 18 and 29 years old in good health. Sequencing used naive CD4+ T cells sorted from blood. Subset specified: CD45RA+ positively selected. CDR3 sequence reads: CASSPSGEHNEQFF. The DNA of the CDR3 is TGTGCCAGCAGTCCTAGCGGGGAACACAATGAGCAGTTCTTC.